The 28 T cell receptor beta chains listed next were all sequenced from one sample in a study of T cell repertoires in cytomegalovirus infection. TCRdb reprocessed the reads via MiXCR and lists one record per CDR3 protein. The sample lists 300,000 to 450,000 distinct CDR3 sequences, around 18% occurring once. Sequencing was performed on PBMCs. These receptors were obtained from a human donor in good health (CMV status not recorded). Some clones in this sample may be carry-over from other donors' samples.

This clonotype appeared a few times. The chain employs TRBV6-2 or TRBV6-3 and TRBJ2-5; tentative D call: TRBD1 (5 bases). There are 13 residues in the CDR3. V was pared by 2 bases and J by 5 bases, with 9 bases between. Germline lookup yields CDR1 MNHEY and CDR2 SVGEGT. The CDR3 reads CASSYQGVETQYF. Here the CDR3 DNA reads TGTGCCAGCAGTTACCAGGGTGTGGAGACCCAGTACTTC.

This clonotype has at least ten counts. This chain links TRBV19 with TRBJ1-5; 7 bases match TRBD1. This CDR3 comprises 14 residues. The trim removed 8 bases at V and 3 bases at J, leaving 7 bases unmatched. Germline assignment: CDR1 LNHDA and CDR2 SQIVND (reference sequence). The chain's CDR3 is CASHRDSDNQPQHF. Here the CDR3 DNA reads TGTGCCAGTCACAGGGACAGCGACAATCAGCCCCAGCATTTT.

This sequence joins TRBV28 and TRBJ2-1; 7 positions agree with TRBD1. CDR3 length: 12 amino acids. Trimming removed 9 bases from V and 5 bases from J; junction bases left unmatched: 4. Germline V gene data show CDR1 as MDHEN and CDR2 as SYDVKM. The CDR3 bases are TGTGCCAGTAAGGGACAGAACAATGAGCAGTTCTTC. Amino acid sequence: CASKGQNNEQFF.

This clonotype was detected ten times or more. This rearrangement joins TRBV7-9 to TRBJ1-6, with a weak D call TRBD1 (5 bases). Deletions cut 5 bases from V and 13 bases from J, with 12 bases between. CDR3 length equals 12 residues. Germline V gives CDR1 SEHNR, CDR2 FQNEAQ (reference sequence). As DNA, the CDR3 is TGTGCCAGCAGCCAAGCGGGGGGGCCCCTCCACTTT. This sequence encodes CASSQAGGPLHF.

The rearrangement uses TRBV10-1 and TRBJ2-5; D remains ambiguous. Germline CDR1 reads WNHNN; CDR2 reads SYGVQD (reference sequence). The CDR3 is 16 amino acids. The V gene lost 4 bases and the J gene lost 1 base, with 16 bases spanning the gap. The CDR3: CASSATGGEPQETQYF. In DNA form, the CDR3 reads TGCGCCAGCAGTGCGACGGGCGGAGAGCCCCAAGAGACCCAGTACTTC.

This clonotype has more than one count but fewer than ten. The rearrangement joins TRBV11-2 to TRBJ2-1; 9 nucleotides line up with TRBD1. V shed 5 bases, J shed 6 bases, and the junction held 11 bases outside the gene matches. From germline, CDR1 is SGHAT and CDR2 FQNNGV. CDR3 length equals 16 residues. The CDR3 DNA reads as TGTGCCAGCAGCCAACTCGCCGGGACAGGGATCAATGAGCAGTTCTTC. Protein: CASSQLAGTGINEQFF.

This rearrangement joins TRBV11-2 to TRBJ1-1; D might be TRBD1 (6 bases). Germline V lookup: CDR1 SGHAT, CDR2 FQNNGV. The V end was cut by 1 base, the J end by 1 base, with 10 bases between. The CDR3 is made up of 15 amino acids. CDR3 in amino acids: CASSLARGPNTEAFF. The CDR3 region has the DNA TGTGCCAGCAGCTTAGCCAGGGGCCCGAACACTGAAGCTTTCTTT.

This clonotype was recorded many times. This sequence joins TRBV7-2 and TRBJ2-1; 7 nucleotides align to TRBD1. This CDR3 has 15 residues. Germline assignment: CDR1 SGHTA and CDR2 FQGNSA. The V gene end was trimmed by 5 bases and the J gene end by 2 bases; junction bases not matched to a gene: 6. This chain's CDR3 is CASSRFQGAYNEQFF. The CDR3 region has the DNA TGTGCCAGCAGCCGATTCCAGGGGGCCTACAATGAGCAGTTCTTC.

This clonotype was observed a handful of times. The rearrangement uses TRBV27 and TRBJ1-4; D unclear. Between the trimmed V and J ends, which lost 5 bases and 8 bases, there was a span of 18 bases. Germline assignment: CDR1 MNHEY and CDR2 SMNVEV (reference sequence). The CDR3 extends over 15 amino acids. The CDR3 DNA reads TGTGCCAGCAGTCCACTGGTTGGGTCGAACGAAAAACTGTTTTTT. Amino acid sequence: CASSPLVGSNEKLFF.

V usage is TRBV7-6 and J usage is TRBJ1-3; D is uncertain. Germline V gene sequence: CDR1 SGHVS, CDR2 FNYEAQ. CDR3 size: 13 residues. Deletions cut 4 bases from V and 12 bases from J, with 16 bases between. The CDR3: CASSSSPGNGIYF. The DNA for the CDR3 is TGTGCCAGCAGCTCCAGTCCAGGAAACGGCATATATTTT.

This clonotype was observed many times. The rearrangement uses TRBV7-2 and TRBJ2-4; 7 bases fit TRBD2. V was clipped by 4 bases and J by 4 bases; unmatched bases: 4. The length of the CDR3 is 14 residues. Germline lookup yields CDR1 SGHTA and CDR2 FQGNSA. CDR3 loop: CASSSPSGKNIQYF. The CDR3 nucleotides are TGTGCCAGCAGCTCCCCTAGCGGAAAAAACATTCAGTACTTC.

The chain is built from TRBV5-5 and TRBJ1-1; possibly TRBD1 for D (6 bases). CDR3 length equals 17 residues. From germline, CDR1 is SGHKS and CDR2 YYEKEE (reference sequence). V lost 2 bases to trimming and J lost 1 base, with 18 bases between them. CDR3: CASSFLPRGPPNTEAFF. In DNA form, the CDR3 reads TGTGCCAGCAGCTTCCTCCCCCGGGGGCCACCGAACACTGAAGCTTTCTTT.

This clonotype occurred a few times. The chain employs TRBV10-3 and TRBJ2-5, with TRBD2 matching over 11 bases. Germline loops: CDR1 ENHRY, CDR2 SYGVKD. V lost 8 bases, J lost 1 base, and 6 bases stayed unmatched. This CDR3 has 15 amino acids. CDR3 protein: CAIRSGGAGQETQYF. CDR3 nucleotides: TGTGCCATCCGTAGCGGGGGGGCCGGCCAAGAGACCCAGTACTTC.

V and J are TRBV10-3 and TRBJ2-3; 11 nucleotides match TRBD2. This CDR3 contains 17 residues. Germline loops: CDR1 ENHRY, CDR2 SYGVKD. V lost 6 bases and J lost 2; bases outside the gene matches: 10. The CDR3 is CAIRGAGTSGLTDTQYF. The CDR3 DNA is TGTGCCATCAGAGGGGCCGGGACTAGCGGCCTCACAGATACGCAGTATTTT.

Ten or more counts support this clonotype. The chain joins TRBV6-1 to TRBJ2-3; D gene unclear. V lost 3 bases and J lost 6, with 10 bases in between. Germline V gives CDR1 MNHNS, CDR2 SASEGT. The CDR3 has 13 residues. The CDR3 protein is CASSEGYWDTQYF. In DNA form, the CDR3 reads TGTGCCAGCAGTGAGGGTTATTGGGATACGCAGTATTTT.

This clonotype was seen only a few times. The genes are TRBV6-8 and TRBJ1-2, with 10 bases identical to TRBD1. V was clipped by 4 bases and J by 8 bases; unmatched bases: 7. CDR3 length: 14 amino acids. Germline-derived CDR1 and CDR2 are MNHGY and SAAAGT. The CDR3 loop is CASSLTPGQGGYTF. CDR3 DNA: TGTGCCAGCAGTTTGACCCCGGGACAGGGGGGCTACACCTTC.

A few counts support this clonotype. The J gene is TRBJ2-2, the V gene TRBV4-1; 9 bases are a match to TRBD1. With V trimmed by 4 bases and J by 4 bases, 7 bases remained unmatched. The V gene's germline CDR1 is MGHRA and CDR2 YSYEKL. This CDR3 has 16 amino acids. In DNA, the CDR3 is TGCGCCAGCAGCCGGACGGGACAGGGAGGCACCGGGGAGCTGTTTTTT. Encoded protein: CASSRTGQGGTGELFF.

The CDR3 loop reads CATSTRSYGYTF. DNA for the CDR3: TGTGCCACCAGCACCCGCAGCTATGGCTACACCTTC. The rearrangement uses TRBV15 and TRBJ1-2; no clear D. The V gene lost 4 bases and the J gene lost 4 bases, with 7 bases spanning the gap. The CDR3 is 12 residues long. Germline values: CDR1 LNHNV, CDR2 YYDKDF (reference sequence).

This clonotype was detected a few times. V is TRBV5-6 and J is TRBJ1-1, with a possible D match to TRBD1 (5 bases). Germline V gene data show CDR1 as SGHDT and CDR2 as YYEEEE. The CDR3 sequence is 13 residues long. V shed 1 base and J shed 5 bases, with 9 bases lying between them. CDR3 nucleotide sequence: TGTGCCAGCAGCTTGCCGAGGGGAACTGAAGCTTTCTTT. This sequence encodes CASSLPRGTEAFF.

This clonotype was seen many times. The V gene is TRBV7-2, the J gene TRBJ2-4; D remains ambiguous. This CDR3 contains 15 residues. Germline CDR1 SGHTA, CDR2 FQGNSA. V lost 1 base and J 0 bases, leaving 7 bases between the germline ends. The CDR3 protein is CASSLVWVAKNIQYF. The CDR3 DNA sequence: TGTGCCAGCAGCTTAGTTTGGGTAGCCAAAAACATTCAGTACTTC. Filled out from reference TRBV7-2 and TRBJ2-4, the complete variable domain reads GAGVSQSPSNKVTEKGKDVELRCDPISGHTALYWYRQSLGQGLEFLIYFQGNSAPDKSGLPSDRFSAERTGGSVSTLTIQRTQQEDSAVYLCASSLVWVAKNIQYFGAGTRLSVL.

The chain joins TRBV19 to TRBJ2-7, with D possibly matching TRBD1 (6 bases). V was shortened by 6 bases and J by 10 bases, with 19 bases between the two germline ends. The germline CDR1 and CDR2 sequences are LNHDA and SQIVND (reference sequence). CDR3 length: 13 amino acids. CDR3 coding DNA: TGTGCCAGTAGCCCGAACAGGGTTTGGTTCCAGTACTTC. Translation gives CASSPNRVWFQYF.

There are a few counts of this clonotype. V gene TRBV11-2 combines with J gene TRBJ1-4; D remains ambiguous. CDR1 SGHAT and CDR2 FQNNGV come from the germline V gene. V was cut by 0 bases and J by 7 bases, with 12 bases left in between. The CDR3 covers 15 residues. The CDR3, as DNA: TGTGCCAGCAGCTTAGATTTTGATCTTAGTGAAAAACTGTTTTTT. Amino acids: CASSLDFDLSEKLFF.

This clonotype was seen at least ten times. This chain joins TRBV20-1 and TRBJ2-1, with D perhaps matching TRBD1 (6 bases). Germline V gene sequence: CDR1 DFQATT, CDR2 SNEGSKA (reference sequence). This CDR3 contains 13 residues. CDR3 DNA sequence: TGCTCAACAGGGTCCCGCGCTTACAATGAGCAGTTCTTC. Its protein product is CSTGSRAYNEQFF.

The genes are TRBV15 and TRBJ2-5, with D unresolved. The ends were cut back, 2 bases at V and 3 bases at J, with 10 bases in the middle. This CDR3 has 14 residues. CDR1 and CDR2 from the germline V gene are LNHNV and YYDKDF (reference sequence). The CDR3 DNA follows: TGTGCCACCAGCAGAACTCTAGAAAAAGAGACCCAGTACTTC. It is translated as CATSRTLEKETQYF. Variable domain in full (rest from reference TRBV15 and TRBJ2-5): DAMVIQNPRYQVTQFGKPVTLSCSQTLNHNVMYWYQQKSSQAPKLLFHYYDKDFNNEADTPDNFQSRRPNTSFCFLDIRSPGLGDTAMYLCATSRTLEKETQYFGPGTRLLVL.

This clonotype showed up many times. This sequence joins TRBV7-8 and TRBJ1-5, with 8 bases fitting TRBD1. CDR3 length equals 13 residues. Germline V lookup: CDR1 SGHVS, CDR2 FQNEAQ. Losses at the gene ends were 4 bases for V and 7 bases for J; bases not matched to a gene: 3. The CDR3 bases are TGTGCCAGCAGCTGGACAGGGCGCCAGCCCCAGCATTTT. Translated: CASSWTGRQPQHF.

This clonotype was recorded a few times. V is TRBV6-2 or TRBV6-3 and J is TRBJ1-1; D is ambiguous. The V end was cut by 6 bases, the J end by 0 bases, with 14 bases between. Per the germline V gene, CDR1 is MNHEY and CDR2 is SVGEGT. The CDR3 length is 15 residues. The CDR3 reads CASRNLAGMNTEAFF. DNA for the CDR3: TGTGCCAGCAGGAACCTCGCGGGAATGAACACTGAAGCTTTCTTT.

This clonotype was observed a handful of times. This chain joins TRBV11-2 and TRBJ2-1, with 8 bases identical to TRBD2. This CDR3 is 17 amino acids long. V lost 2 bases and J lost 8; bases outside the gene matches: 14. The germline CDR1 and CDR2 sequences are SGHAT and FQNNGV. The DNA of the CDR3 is TGTGCCAGCAGCTTACGGGCGGGAGGCTTCACCGCCGATGAGCAGTTCTTC. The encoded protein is CASSLRAGGFTADEQFF. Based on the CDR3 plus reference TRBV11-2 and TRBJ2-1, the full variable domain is EAGVAQSPRYKIIEKRQSVAFWCNPISGHATLYWYQQILGQGPKLLIQFQNNGVVDDSQLPKDRFSAERLKGVDSTLKIQPAKLEDSAVYLCASSLRAGGFTADEQFFGPGTRLTVL.

The CDR3 DNA is TGTGCCAGCTCGCGGGACGCGAACACTGAAGCTTTCTTT. The encoded protein is CASSRDANTEAFF. V is TRBV18 and J is TRBJ1-1; TRBD1 might be the D (5 bases). Germline assignment: CDR1 KGHSH and CDR2 LQKENI. The germline V and J ends were trimmed by 6 bases and 1 base, with 9 bases remaining between them. The CDR3 has 13 amino acids.